Given below is one T cell receptor beta chain in context. Its antigen remains unidentified. The CDR3 is made up of 16 amino acids. Germline trimming cut 6 bases from V and 0 bases from J; bases unmatched to any gene: 8. The germline CDR1 and CDR2 sequences are SGHTA and FQGNSA. These data originate in a study of T cell clonotyping in hematopoietic cell transplantation. Study-wide findings and caveats: Cells were unsorted, so CD4 and CD8 contributions were not separated.

Some clones are missing from TCRdb's copy, which holds only in-frame ones; the method was immunoSEQ multiplex PCR. The sample consists of about 45,000 clones, around 83% of them appearing once. As to time point: recipient sample about 28 days before transplant, after cytoreduction. This TCR was sampled from a man between 60 and 75 years old with myelodysplastic syndrome. Some clones in this sample may be carry-over from other donors' samples. This chain connects TRBV7-2 to TRBJ1-2; 9 bases fit TRBD1. The sample here was peripheral blood mononuclear cells, taken before stem cell transplant. As DNA, the CDR3 is TGTGCCAGCAGTCCCGGGACAGGGCATCCTAACTATGGCTACACCTTC. Encoded protein: CASSPGTGHPNYGYTF.